This TCR beta chain was found in a study of cytomegalovirus exposure and HLA in healthy donors. Study results and caveats: A further, later analysis showed that HLA-associated TCR beta chains (compared with equally common others) were more clonally expanded. When presence/absence was analysed, sequencing depth was taken to be roughly uniform across donors. The study listed under 200 cytomegalovirus-associated TCR beta chains.

As regards this clone: Its antigen remains unidentified.

As for the donors, each was a healthy bone marrow donor. The germline CDR1 and CDR2 sequences are MDHEN and SYDVKM. CDR3 length: 11 amino acids. Trimming stripped 6 bases from V and 13 bases from J, with 15 bases between. The PCR contained 60 Vbeta and 13 Jbeta primers. Measured with immunoSEQ multiplex PCR; TCRdb has only the in-frame clones, and not every one. The data hold fewer than 130,000 clones, with about 80% observed a single time. This TCR derives from a woman aged 55-70 years in good health and CMV-seropositive. Sample: PBMCs. The chain employs TRBV28 and TRBJ1-1; D not resolved. CDR3 loop: CASSAGRDCFF. The CDR3 nucleotides read TGTGCCAGCAGCGCCGGGAGAGATTGTTTCTTT.